This T cell receptor beta chain appears in the sequencing data of a study of T cells in Graves' hyperthyroidism and ophthalmopathy. In the case of this clonotype: What it binds is not known.

The study's findings and limits: Stable hyperthyroidism and ophthalmopathy were separated using 13 V-J signatures. The model made its ophthalmopathy prediction, and onset followed a median around 6.9 months later.

Amplification yielded TCR beta CDR3 regions, with RNA transcripts as the source. First-round RT-PCR with HTBI primers amplified the TCR CDR3 region. TCRdb used MiXCR to reprocess the multiplex PCR reads, holding one entry per CDR3 protein. The sample has about 350,000 distinct CDR3 sequences; more than 11% are singletons. Germline V CDR1 and CDR2: SEHNR, FQNEAQ (reference sequence). The CDR3 runs 16 residues. The germline V and J ends were trimmed by 2 bases and 6 bases, with 18 bases remaining between them. Criteria for exclusion of patients were uncontrolled infection, other autoimmune disease, pregnancy or lactation. More than 8 ml fresh peripheral blood yielded the PBMCs.

The clonotype was recovered from a woman aged 25 to 45 with Graves' hyperthyroidism. Specimen: blood. The chain is built from TRBV7-9 and TRBJ2-3; D may be TRBD1 or TRBD2 (6 bases each). The CDR3 DNA follows: TGTGCCAGCAGCTTAAGGGGGGAGTCGGACAGTGATACGCAGTATTTT. Translation gives CASSLRGESDSDTQYF. Supplemented by reference TRBV7-9 and TRBJ2-3, the full variable domain reads DTGVSQNPRHKITKRGQNVTFRCDPISEHNRLYWYRQTLGQGPEFLTYFQNEAQLEKSRLLSDRFSAERPKGSFSTLEIQRTEQGDSAMYLCASSLRGESDSDTQYFGPGTRLTVL.